The 25 T cell receptor beta chains listed next were all sequenced from one sample in a study of Ad26.COV2.S vaccination and SARS-CoV-2 variants. Sequencing was performed with immunoSEQ multiplex PCR; in TCRdb, only in-frame clones are kept and a portion is missing. The data hold fewer than 150,000 clones, with approximately 90% observed a single time. Source: peripheral blood, taken after recovery from COVID-19. The receptors shown here come from a human donor who had recovered from COVID-19.

The chain has TRBV5-1 and TRBJ1-6, with 7 bases aligning to TRBD1. The CDR3 consists of 14 residues. With 4 bases clipped from V and 12 bases from J, the junction kept 10 bases outside the gene matches. Per the germline V gene, CDR1 is SGHRS and CDR2 is YFSETQ. CDR3 loop: CASSPPDREGPLHF. The CDR3 bases are TGCGCCAGCAGCCCACCCGACAGGGAGGGACCCCTCCACTTT.

CDR3 residues: CASSPFTGADLPYNEQFF. DNA of the CDR3: TGTGCCAGCAGCCCCTTCACCGGGGCCGACTTACCCTACAATGAGCAGTTCTTC. The V call is TRBV9, the J call TRBJ2-1; the D call may be TRBD1 or TRBD2 (5 bases each). The CDR3 contains 18 residues. V was cut by 4 bases and J by 2 bases, with 22 bases left in between. Germline V gene lookup returns CDR1 SGDLS and CDR2 YYNGEE.

This clone was recorded once. The chain employs TRBV2 and TRBJ1-5; 7 nucleotides align to TRBD1. Trimming removed 5 bases from V and 6 bases from J; junction bases left unmatched: 7. CDR1 SNHLY and CDR2 FYNNEI come from the germline V gene. The CDR3 extends over 14 amino acids. CDR3 residues: CASSPTGVGQPQHF. The CDR3 region has the DNA TGTGCCAGCAGTCCAACAGGGGTCGGTCAGCCCCAGCATTTT.

This chain uses TRBV6-6 with TRBJ1-6, with a tentative D call TRBD1 (6 bases). The CDR3 runs 15 residues. V was cut by 2 bases and J by 9 bases, with 14 bases left in between. CDR1 MNHNY and CDR2 SVGAGI come from the germline V gene (reference sequence). This CDR3 is CASSYTTGNVSPLHF. CDR3 DNA: TGTGCCAGCAGTTACACAACAGGGAATGTTTCACCCCTCCACTTT.

This sequence joins TRBV3-1 (or the pseudogene TRBV3-2) and TRBJ2-7; D call uncertain. CDR3 length equals 13 residues. In germline, CDR1 is LGHDT, CDR2 YNNKEL (reference sequence). V was clipped by 1 base and J by 7 bases, with 11 bases between them. Here the CDR3 reads CASSQGRSWEQYF. CDR3 DNA: TGTGCCAGCAGCCAAGGGCGGAGCTGGGAGCAGTACTTC.

The rearrangement uses TRBV30 and TRBJ2-7; D call uncertain. V was clipped by 0 bases and J by 5 bases, with 5 bases between them. The CDR3 is made up of 11 amino acids. Germline-derived CDR1 and CDR2 are GTSNPN and SVGIG (reference sequence). The chain's CDR3 is CAWSVSHEQYF. CDR3 in DNA: TGTGCCTGGAGTGTATCCCACGAGCAGTACTTC.

The chain combines TRBV30 with TRBJ1-4; D unresolved. The germline V gene has CDR1 GTSNPN and CDR2 SVGIG (reference sequence). The V end was cut by 4 bases, the J end by 0 bases, with 6 bases between. The CDR3 is made up of 13 amino acids. The CDR3 loop is CAWTRTTNEKLFF. The CDR3 region has the DNA TGTGCCTGGACGCGGACAACTAATGAAAAACTGTTTTTT.

The chain employs TRBV7-2 and TRBJ2-7, with D uncertain. Germline V gene data show CDR1 as SGHTA and CDR2 as FQGNSA. CDR3 length: 15 residues. Trimming removed 1 base at V and 2 bases at J, with 12 bases between. In nucleotides, the CDR3 is TGTGCCAGCAGCTTAGTGGCTCCAGGCCCCTACGAGCAGTACTTC. The encoded protein is CASSLVAPGPYEQYF.

This chain uses TRBV6-2 or TRBV6-3 with TRBJ1-1; perhaps TRBD1 as D (5 bases). Per germline, CDR1 MNHEY and CDR2 SVGEGT. Trimming left V 0 bases short and J 0 bases short, with 8 bases between. CDR3 size: 15 residues. The DNA for the CDR3 is TGTGCCAGCAGTTACTCTGTGGGGGTGAACACTGAAGCTTTCTTT. Its translation is CASSYSVGVNTEAFF.

V and J are TRBV7-2 and TRBJ2-1, with D possibly matching TRBD2 (7 bases). V lost 3 bases, J lost 7 bases, and 10 bases lay in between. This CDR3 is 13 amino acids long. CDR1 and CDR2 (germline): SGHTA, FQGNSA. Written as DNA, the CDR3 is TGTGCCAGCAGCTTCGGGGGGCGGAATGAGCAGTTCTTC. Translating gives CASSFGGRNEQFF. Combining the CDR3 with reference TRBV7-2 and TRBJ2-1 gives the whole variable domain GAGVSQSPSNKVTEKGKDVELRCDPISGHTALYWYRQSLGQGLEFLIYFQGNSAPDKSGLPSDRFSAERTGGSVSTLTIQRTQQEDSAVYLCASSFGGRNEQFFGPGTRLTVL.

The chain recombines TRBV2 with TRBJ1-1; D remains ambiguous. Trimming shortened V by 7 bases and J by 1 base, and 4 bases separated the two germline ends. CDR3 size: 11 residues. Germline V gene lookup returns CDR1 SNHLY and CDR2 FYNNEI. CDR3 DNA sequence: TGTGCCAGCAAGAGGAACACTGAAGCTTTCTTT. Amino acid sequence: CASKRNTEAFF.

The chain combines TRBV19 with TRBJ1-1, with TRBD1 matching over 7 bases. This CDR3 is 13 amino acids long. Germline V gene data show CDR1 as LNHDA and CDR2 as SQIVND (reference sequence). Trimming at V came to 9 bases and at J to 4 bases, leaving 8 bases not matched to a gene. The CDR3 protein is CASLEGASTEAFF. The CDR3 DNA reads as TGTGCCAGCCTCGAGGGGGCGAGCACTGAAGCTTTCTTT.

V gene TRBV7-9 combines with J gene TRBJ2-3; no reliable D call. Germline V CDR1 and CDR2: SEHNR, FQNEAQ (reference sequence). CDR3 length: 15 amino acids. The V end lost 5 bases, the J end lost 2 bases, and 14 bases lay between the germline ends. CDR3 in amino acids: CASSPLALSTDTQYF. CDR3 in DNA: TGTGCCAGCAGCCCACTTGCGTTATCCACAGATACGCAGTATTTT.

J is TRBJ2-3 and V is TRBV10-3; D gene uncertain. Germline loops: CDR1 ENHRY, CDR2 SYGVKD. The CDR3 is made up of 12 amino acids. V lost 3 bases and J lost 12, with 13 bases in between. CDR3 nucleotide sequence: TGTGCCATCAGTGATGTGAGTCCTGAACAGTATTTT. Translated: CAISDVSPEQYF.

J is TRBJ2-1 and V is TRBV7-2, with 13 positions matching TRBD2. V gave up 5 bases and J gave up 10 bases; unmatched junction bases: 8. The CDR3 covers 15 residues. The germline V gene has CDR1 SGHTA and CDR2 FQGNSA. CDR3 coding DNA: TGTGCCAGCAGCGTCACTAGCGGGGGGGCAGGGGAGCAGTTCTTC. Translated: CASSVTSGGAGEQFF.

This clone was seen a few times. CDR3 loop: CASSRATATKSGNQPQHF. CDR3 sequence (DNA): TGTGCCAGCAGCCGAGCTACTGCCACCAAAAGCGGCAATCAGCCCCAGCATTTT. V gene TRBV7-8 combines with J gene TRBJ1-5; no firm D call. The V gene's germline CDR1 is SGHVS and CDR2 FQNEAQ. The CDR3 runs to 18 residues. The germline V and J ends were trimmed by 5 bases and 2 bases, with 22 bases remaining between them.

The V and J genes are TRBV5-4 and TRBJ1-2; 8 positions agree with TRBD1. The CDR3 sequence is 15 residues long. V dropped 1 base and J dropped 6; count of bases not matched to a gene: 8. Germline V CDR1 and CDR2: SGHNT, YYREEE (reference sequence). CDR3 coding DNA: TGTGCCAGCAGCTTGATGGCAGGGGGCGCGGATGGCTACACCTTC. Amino acid sequence: CASSLMAGGADGYTF.

CDR3 nucleotides: TGTGCCAGCAGCTTAGGACGGGCTGCTGGAACCGGGGAGCTGTTTTTT. Encoded protein: CASSLGRAAGTGELFF. The chain joins TRBV11-2 to TRBJ2-2; no reliable D call. Trimming cost V 1 base and J 5 bases, with 14 bases left between them. The germline V gene encodes CDR1 SGHAT and CDR2 FQNNGV. The CDR3 extends over 16 amino acids.

The gene calls are TRBV10-2 and TRBJ2-1; D not certain. CDR3 length equals 13 residues. The germline V and J ends were trimmed by 3 bases and 4 bases, with 7 bases remaining between them. Germline V lookup: CDR1 WSHSY, CDR2 SAAADI. The CDR3 region has the DNA TGCGCCAGCAGTGATTTTGCTTACAATGAGCAGTTCTTC. Translated: CASSDFAYNEQFF.

This chain connects TRBV4-3 to TRBJ2-7; D remains unclear. CDR3 length: 14 amino acids. V gave up 0 bases and J gave up 0 bases, with 6 bases separating them. The germline CDR1 and CDR2 sequences are LGHNA and YSLEER. The CDR3 reads CASSQDSTSYEQYF. Here the CDR3 DNA reads TGCGCCAGCAGCCAAGATAGCACCTCCTACGAGCAGTACTTC.

The chain recombines TRBV6-2 or TRBV6-3 with TRBJ2-5, with 15 bases that match TRBD2. J gave up 4 bases and V 4 bases, and 13 bases lay outside the gene matches. CDR1 and CDR2 (germline): MNHEY, SVGEGT. This CDR3 is 19 amino acids long. This CDR3 is CASSFGLAGGSGLGETQYF. The CDR3 bases are TGTGCCAGCAGTTTCGGACTAGCGGGGGGGTCCGGCCTAGGAGAGACCCAGTACTTC.

The chain carries TRBV6-6 and TRBJ2-5; perhaps TRBD2 as D (5 bases). CDR1 and CDR2 (germline): MNHNY, SVGAGI (reference sequence). Deletions cut 8 bases from V and 0 bases from J, with 16 bases between. The CDR3 is made up of 15 amino acids. The CDR3 sequence: CASGSGKSYQETQYF. In DNA, the CDR3 is TGTGCCAGCGGATCCGGGAAGTCGTACCAAGAGACCCAGTACTTC.

This sequence joins TRBV2 and TRBJ2-6; no clear D gene. V dropped 6 bases and J dropped 1 base, with 16 bases sitting between them. CDR3 size: 17 residues. Germline V gives CDR1 SNHLY, CDR2 FYNNEI. The CDR3 DNA sequence: TGTGCCAGCAGCCCTCTACCGGTAGGGTCTGGGGCCAACGTCCTGACTTTC. Translated: CASSPLPVGSGANVLTF.

In its sample, this clone was seen once. The chain has TRBV5-5 and TRBJ2-7; a possible D gene is TRBD1 (6 bases). The V and J ends lost 0 bases and 7 bases respectively, with 17 bases between them. Germline V gene sequence: CDR1 SGHKS, CDR2 YYEKEE (reference sequence). The CDR3 is 15 amino acids. The CDR3: CASSLAFDRRGEQYF. CDR3 bases: TGTGCCAGCAGCTTGGCCTTCGACCGCAGGGGAGAGCAGTACTTC.

The genes are TRBV30 and TRBJ2-7; 8 bases fit TRBD1. Germline CDR1 and CDR2: GTSNPN and SVGIG (reference sequence). Losses at the gene ends were 1 base for V and 6 bases for J; bases not matched to a gene: 5. This CDR3 comprises 13 residues. The CDR3: CAWSAGQAGEQYF. The CDR3 DNA reads as TGTGCCTGGAGTGCGGGACAGGCTGGCGAGCAGTACTTC.